This is a list of T cell receptor beta chains from one sample in a study of shared clonotypes between healthy human individuals. Sequenced by immunoSEQ multiplex PCR; TCRdb stores in-frame clones only, minus some. The sample includes some 380,000 clones, 96% seen only once; the top ten take less than 0.35%. Sequencing was carried out using memory CD8+ T cells sorted from blood. These TCRs come from a man between 25 and 39 years old in good health. Both conserved end residues are part of each CDR3. The D gene is left open where the match is weak. A clone size is listed for some rows: how often the clone was seen (once, few, many), or a class if it is expanded.

J gene: TRBJ1-2; V gene: TRBV28; clone size: -; CDR3 length: 13; D gene: -; CDR3 DNA: TGTGCCAGCAGAAAAAGGCTGGGTGGTGGCTACACCTTC; CDR3 protein: CASRKRLGGGYTF
J gene: TRBJ1-4; V gene: TRBV7-9; clone size: -; CDR3 length: 14; D gene: -; CDR3 DNA: TGTGCCAGCAGCTTAGGAGGGGGTAATGAAAAACTGTTTTTT; CDR3 protein: CASSLGGGNEKLFF
J gene: TRBJ2-7; V gene: TRBV19; clone size: -; CDR3 length: 13; D gene: TRBD2; CDR3 DNA: TGTGCCAGCGGGACTAGCGTTAGCTACGAGCAGTACTTC; CDR3 protein: CASGTSVSYEQYF
J gene: TRBJ2-7; V gene: TRBV5-6; clone size: -; CDR3 length: 13; D gene: -; CDR3 DNA: TGTGCCAGCAGCTTGAAGGGATCCTACGAGCAGTACTTC; CDR3 protein: CASSLKGSYEQYF
J gene: TRBJ1-4; V gene: TRBV7-9; clone size: -; CDR3 length: 14; D gene: -; CDR3 DNA: TGTGCCAGCAGTCAGCAGGGGAGAAATGAAAAACTGTTTTTT; CDR3 protein: CASSQQGRNEKLFF
J gene: TRBJ2-1; V gene: TRBV5-4; clone size: -; CDR3 length: 15; D gene: -; CDR3 DNA: TGTGCCAGCAGCCCCCGACAGGGAGGACACAATGAGCAGTTCTTC; CDR3 protein: CASSPRQGGHNEQFF
J gene: TRBJ1-5; V gene: TRBV7-8; clone size: -; CDR3 length: 17; D gene: TRBD1; CDR3 DNA: TGTGCCAGCAGCTTAGCATACCCCCGGGACAGGAGACAGCCCCAGCATTTT; CDR3 protein: CASSLAYPRDRRQPQHF
J gene: TRBJ1-1; V gene: TRBV5-4; clone size: once; CDR3 length: 13; D gene: TRBD1; CDR3 DNA: TGTGCCAGCAGGGGACAGGGTAACACTGAAGCTTTCTTT; CDR3 protein: CASRGQGNTEAFF
J gene: TRBJ2-4; V gene: TRBV28; clone size: -; CDR3 length: 16; D gene: TRBD1; CDR3 DNA: TGTGCCACCGACGACCGACAGGGCAATAGGGAAAACATTCAGTACTTC; CDR3 protein: CATDDRQGNRENIQYF
J gene: TRBJ2-7; V gene: TRBV28; clone size: -; CDR3 length: 14; D gene: TRBD2; CDR3 DNA: TGTGCCAGCAGAAGGACTAGCGGGCCCTACGAGCAGTACTTC; CDR3 protein: CASRRTSGPYEQYF
J gene: TRBJ1-2; V gene: TRBV7-9; clone size: -; CDR3 length: 15; D gene: -; CDR3 DNA: TGTGCCAACAGCTTAACTGAAGTCGCATCCTATGGCTACACCTTC; CDR3 protein: CANSLTEVASYGYTF
J gene: TRBJ1-5; V gene: TRBV9; clone size: -; CDR3 length: 15; D gene: TRBD1; CDR3 DNA: TGTGCCAGCAGCGTAGATCAGGGGGTTAATCAGCCCCAGCATTTT; CDR3 protein: CASSVDQGVNQPQHF
J gene: TRBJ1-1; V gene: TRBV2; clone size: -; CDR3 length: 14; D gene: -; CDR3 DNA: TGTGCCAGCAGTGAACCCCCCAGGAACACTGAAGCTTTCTTT; CDR3 protein: CASSEPPRNTEAFF
J gene: TRBJ2-3; V gene: TRBV5-1; clone size: once; CDR3 length: 17; D gene: -; CDR3 DNA: TGCGCCAGCAGCTTAACATATCCGGGACCTACCACAGATACGCAGTATTTT; CDR3 protein: CASSLTYPGPTTDTQYF
J gene: TRBJ2-7; V gene: TRBV6-5; clone size: -; CDR3 length: 16; D gene: TRBD2; CDR3 DNA: TGTGCCAGCAGTTACTCGGCTAGCGGGAGTACCTACGAGCAGTACTTC; CDR3 protein: CASSYSASGSTYEQYF
J gene: TRBJ2-3; V gene: TRBV10-3; clone size: -; CDR3 length: 15; D gene: TRBD2; CDR3 DNA: TGTGCCATCAGTGAGACTAGCGGGGCCACAGATACGCAGTATTTT; CDR3 protein: CAISETSGATDTQYF
J gene: TRBJ2-1; V gene: TRBV7-2; clone size: -; CDR3 length: 12; D gene: -; CDR3 DNA: TGTGCCAGCAGCTTAGCGCGGAATGAGCAGTTCTTC; CDR3 protein: CASSLARNEQFF
J gene: TRBJ2-1; V gene: TRBV6-1; clone size: -; CDR3 length: 15; D gene: TRBD2; CDR3 DNA: TGTGCCAGCAGTAGTTGGGGGACTAGTTACAATGAGCAGTTCTTC; CDR3 protein: CASSSWGTSYNEQFF
J gene: TRBJ2-5; V gene: TRBV7-9; clone size: -; CDR3 length: 13; D gene: -; CDR3 DNA: TGTGCCAGCAGCTTAGCGGTAGCGGAGACCCAGTACTTC; CDR3 protein: CASSLAVAETQYF
J gene: TRBJ2-5; V gene: TRBV9; clone size: -; CDR3 length: 14; D gene: TRBD2; CDR3 DNA: TGTGCCAGCAGCCCCCTGCGGGAGAGAGAGACCCAGTACTTC; CDR3 protein: CASSPLRERETQYF
J gene: TRBJ2-7; V gene: TRBV28; clone size: -; CDR3 length: 16; D gene: -; CDR3 DNA: TGTGCCAGCAGCGGGAGCCCGACGCTGTACTCCTACGAGCAGTACTTC; CDR3 protein: CASSGSPTLYSYEQYF
J gene: TRBJ2-4; V gene: TRBV25-1; clone size: -; CDR3 length: 11; D gene: -; CDR3 DNA: TGTGCCAGCAGCAACAAAAACATTCAGTACTTC; CDR3 protein: CASSNKNIQYF
J gene: TRBJ2-3; V gene: TRBV6-5; clone size: -; CDR3 length: 13; D gene: -; CDR3 DNA: TGTGCCAGCAGTGCCGGGACTCGCCATACGCAGTATTTT; CDR3 protein: CASSAGTRHTQYF
J gene: TRBJ2-1; V gene: TRBV19; clone size: -; CDR3 length: 11; D gene: -; CDR3 DNA: TGTGCCAGTAGTCGAGGCAATGAGCAGTTCTTC; CDR3 protein: CASSRGNEQFF
J gene: TRBJ2-7; V gene: TRBV4-1; clone size: once; CDR3 length: 13; D gene: -; CDR3 DNA: TGCGCCAGCAGCCAAGTGGACAGCTACGAGCAGTACTTC; CDR3 protein: CASSQVDSYEQYF
J gene: TRBJ1-2; V gene: TRBV28; clone size: once; CDR3 length: 14; D gene: TRBD1; CDR3 DNA: TGTGCCAGCAGTTATGAGGGGACAGGGTATGGCTACACCTTC; CDR3 protein: CASSYEGTGYGYTF
J gene: TRBJ2-5; V gene: TRBV20-1; clone size: once; CDR3 length: 10; D gene: -; CDR3 DNA: TGCAGCCAGGATCGAGAGACCCAGTACTTC; CDR3 protein: CSQDRETQYF
J gene: TRBJ1-4; V gene: TRBV7-6; clone size: -; CDR3 length: 16; D gene: -; CDR3 DNA: TGTGCCAGCAGCTTAGCGCTGGGGGCACATAATGAAAAACTGTTTTTT; CDR3 protein: CASSLALGAHNEKLFF
J gene: TRBJ2-5; V gene: TRBV4-1; clone size: -; CDR3 length: 12; D gene: -; CDR3 DNA: TGCGCCAGCAGCCAAGACAGGGAGACCCAGTACTTC; CDR3 protein: CASSQDRETQYF
J gene: TRBJ1-2; V gene: TRBV4-2; clone size: -; CDR3 length: 14; D gene: TRBD1; CDR3 DNA: TGTGCCAGCAGCCACGGTAGGACAGGGGAGGGCTACACCTTC; CDR3 protein: CASSHGRTGEGYTF
J gene: TRBJ2-7; V gene: TRBV6-1; clone size: -; CDR3 length: 13; D gene: -; CDR3 DNA: TGTGCCAGCAGTGAAGGGTCAGCCTACGAGCAGTACTTC; CDR3 protein: CASSEGSAYEQYF
J gene: TRBJ2-1; V gene: TRBV10-3; clone size: -; CDR3 length: 14; D gene: -; CDR3 DNA: TGTGCCATCAGTGACCGGGGCCTCTTCAATGAGCAGTTCTTC; CDR3 protein: CAISDRGLFNEQFF
J gene: TRBJ1-5; V gene: TRBV2; clone size: once; CDR3 length: 16; D gene: TRBD1; CDR3 DNA: TGTGCCAGCAGTGAGAACAGGGGGCTTAGCAATCAGCCCCAGCATTTT; CDR3 protein: CASSENRGLSNQPQHF
J gene: TRBJ2-1; V gene: TRBV4-1; clone size: -; CDR3 length: 17; D gene: TRBD2; CDR3 DNA: TGCGCCAGCAGCTCCCGTTTTAGCGGGAGGGCCGCTAATGAGCAGTTCTTC; CDR3 protein: CASSSRFSGRAANEQFF
J gene: TRBJ2-3; V gene: TRBV4-2; clone size: -; CDR3 length: 12; D gene: -; CDR3 DNA: TGTGCCAGCAGCTCCACGGCCGATACGCAGTATTTT; CDR3 protein: CASSSTADTQYF
J gene: TRBJ2-2; V gene: TRBV7-9; clone size: -; CDR3 length: 15; D gene: TRBD1; CDR3 DNA: TGTGCCAGCAGCCATAGGACAGGGAAGATCGGGGAGCTGTTTTTT; CDR3 protein: CASSHRTGKIGELFF
J gene: TRBJ2-3; V gene: TRBV2; clone size: -; CDR3 length: 15; D gene: TRBD1; CDR3 DNA: TGTGCCAGCAAACTACGGGACAGGCCCACAGATACGCAGTATTTT; CDR3 protein: CASKLRDRPTDTQYF
J gene: TRBJ2-1; V gene: TRBV20-1; clone size: -; CDR3 length: 11; D gene: -; CDR3 DNA: TGCAGTGCTAGACACTACAATGAGCAGTTCTTC; CDR3 protein: CSARHYNEQFF
J gene: TRBJ2-7; V gene: TRBV11-2; clone size: -; CDR3 length: 14; D gene: -; CDR3 DNA: TGTGCCAGCAGCTTAAGGGGGGAGGGAGTCGAGCAGTACTTC; CDR3 protein: CASSLRGEGVEQYF
J gene: TRBJ1-1; V gene: TRBV28; clone size: -; CDR3 length: 13; D gene: -; CDR3 DNA: TGTGCCAGCAGTTTCCGGGGGAACACTGAAGCTTTCTTT; CDR3 protein: CASSFRGNTEAFF
J gene: TRBJ2-7; V gene: TRBV5-1; clone size: -; CDR3 length: 14; D gene: -; CDR3 DNA: TGCGCCAGCAGCTACGGACAGCCTTCCTACGAGCAGTACTTC; CDR3 protein: CASSYGQPSYEQYF
J gene: TRBJ2-2; V gene: TRBV11-2; clone size: -; CDR3 length: 15; D gene: -; CDR3 DNA: TGTGCCAGCAGCACGTATGGGGTGGTCCCCGGGGAGCTGTTTTTT; CDR3 protein: CASSTYGVVPGELFF
J gene: TRBJ1-1; V gene: TRBV25-1; clone size: -; CDR3 length: 14; D gene: -; CDR3 DNA: TGTGCCAGCAGTGAAGGTGGAGGGAACACTGAAGCTTTCTTT; CDR3 protein: CASSEGGGNTEAFF
J gene: TRBJ2-2; V gene: TRBV27; clone size: -; CDR3 length: 15; D gene: -; CDR3 DNA: TGTGCCAGCAGTTTATATGCCGGCCCCACCGGGGAGCTGTTTTTT; CDR3 protein: CASSLYAGPTGELFF
J gene: TRBJ2-1; V gene: TRBV7-2; clone size: once; CDR3 length: 14; D gene: -; CDR3 DNA: TGTGCCAGCAGCTTATTTAGCAGGGTCAATGAGCAGTTCTTC; CDR3 protein: CASSLFSRVNEQFF
J gene: TRBJ2-3; V gene: TRBV5-1; clone size: -; CDR3 length: 21; D gene: TRBD2; CDR3 DNA: TGCGCCAGCAGCATGGGCGGGAGGGCCGACACATTCAATTTTCTTTCTGATACGCAGTATTTT; CDR3 protein: CASSMGGRADTFNFLSDTQYF
J gene: TRBJ1-4; V gene: TRBV6-1; clone size: -; CDR3 length: 13; D gene: -; CDR3 DNA: TGTGCTTCGGGGGGCAGGGAAGGAGAAAAACTGTTTTTT; CDR3 protein: CASGGREGEKLFF
J gene: TRBJ1-5; V gene: TRBV10-3; clone size: -; CDR3 length: 15; D gene: TRBD1; CDR3 DNA: TGTGCCATCAGTGAGTCGACAGGGGGCAATCAGCCCCAGCATTTT; CDR3 protein: CAISESTGGNQPQHF